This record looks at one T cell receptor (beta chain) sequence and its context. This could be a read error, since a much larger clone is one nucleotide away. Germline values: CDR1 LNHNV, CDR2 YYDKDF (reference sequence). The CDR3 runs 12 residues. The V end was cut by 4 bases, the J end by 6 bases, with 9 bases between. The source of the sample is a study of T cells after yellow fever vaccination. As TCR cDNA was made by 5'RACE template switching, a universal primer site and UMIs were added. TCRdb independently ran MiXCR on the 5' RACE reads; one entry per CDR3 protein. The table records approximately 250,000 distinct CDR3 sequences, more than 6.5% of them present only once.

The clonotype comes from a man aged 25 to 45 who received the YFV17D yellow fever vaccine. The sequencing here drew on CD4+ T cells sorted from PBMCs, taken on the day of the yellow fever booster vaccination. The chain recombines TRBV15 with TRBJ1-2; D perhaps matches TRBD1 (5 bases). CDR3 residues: CATSNIGDGYTF. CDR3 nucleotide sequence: TGTGCCACCAGCAATATAGGGGATGGCTACACCTTC.